The rows below give T cell receptor beta chains drawn from one sample of a study of cytomegalovirus exposure and HLA in healthy donors. Data came from immunoSEQ multiplex PCR; TCRdb stores just in-frame clones and leaves some out. Here the sample spans 60,000 to 75,000 clones, over 75% being singletons. The specimen sequenced was PBMCs. The source of these receptors is a female donor in good health and CMV-seronegative. Both conserved end residues are trimmed from each CDR3.

v_call,j_call,cdr3_aa
TRBV6-5,TRBJ1-2,ASSYSAGNYGYT
TRBV19,TRBJ1-6,ASGQGESPLH
TRBV5-1,TRBJ2-6,ASSWDSTSGANVLT
TRBV7-9,TRBJ2-5,ASSLAGGGNGRETQY
TRBV13,TRBJ1-6,ASSLAPTSPLH
TRBV4-1,-,ASSQDRTASYEQY
TRBV28,TRBJ1-6,ASSLGVGGDSPLH
TRBV7-2,TRBJ2-7,ASSNRGEQY
TRBV7-3,TRBJ2-7,ASSITGEASYEQY
TRBV6-5,TRBJ2-3,ASSYKRPKGTDTQY
TRBV7-9,TRBJ2-3,SSSSQGTGSIVTQY
TRBV6-6,TRBJ1-3,ASTLGDRTASIY
TRBV9,TRBJ2-1,ASSVGGRGGSYNEQF
TRBV2,TRBJ2-1,ASARLGQEQF
TRBV28,TRBJ2-1,ASSRWGSGSSYNEQF